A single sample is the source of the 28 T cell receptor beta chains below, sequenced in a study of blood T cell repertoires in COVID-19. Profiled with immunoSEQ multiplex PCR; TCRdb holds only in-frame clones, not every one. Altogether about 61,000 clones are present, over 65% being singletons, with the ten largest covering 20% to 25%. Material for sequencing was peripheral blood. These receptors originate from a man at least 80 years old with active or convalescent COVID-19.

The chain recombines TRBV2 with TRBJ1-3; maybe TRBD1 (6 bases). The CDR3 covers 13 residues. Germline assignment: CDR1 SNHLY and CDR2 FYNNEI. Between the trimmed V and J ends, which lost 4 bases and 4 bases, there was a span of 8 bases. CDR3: CASSAGQGNTIYF. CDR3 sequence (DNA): TGTGCCAGCAGTGCAGGACAGGGAAACACCATATATTTT.

This CDR3 reads CASSIAVGRGQDTYGYTF. Here the CDR3 DNA reads TGTGCCAGTAGTATAGCAGTAGGACGGGGACAGGACACGTATGGCTACACCTTC. The V gene is TRBV19, the J gene TRBJ1-2; 8 bases map to TRBD1. With 1 base clipped from V and 5 bases from J, the junction kept 15 bases outside the gene matches. The CDR3 consists of 18 residues. CDR1 is LNHDA, CDR2 SQIVND, per germline (reference sequence).

The CDR3 sequence is CSVGTGNTGELFF. CDR3 DNA sequence: TGCAGCGTTGGGACAGGGAACACCGGGGAGCTGTTTTTT. J is TRBJ2-2 and V is TRBV29-1; 7 positions match TRBD1. V was pared by 4 bases and J by 1 base, with 0 bases of the junction left unmatched. This CDR3 has 13 amino acids. Germline V gene lookup returns CDR1 SQVTM and CDR2 ANQGSEA.

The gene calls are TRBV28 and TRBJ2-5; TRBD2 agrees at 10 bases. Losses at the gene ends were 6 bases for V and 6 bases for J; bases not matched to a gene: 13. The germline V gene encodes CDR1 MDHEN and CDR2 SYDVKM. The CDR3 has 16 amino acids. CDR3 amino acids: CASSPPGLAGVKTQYF. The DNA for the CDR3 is TGTGCCAGCAGCCCCCCCGGGCTAGCGGGAGTCAAGACCCAGTACTTC.

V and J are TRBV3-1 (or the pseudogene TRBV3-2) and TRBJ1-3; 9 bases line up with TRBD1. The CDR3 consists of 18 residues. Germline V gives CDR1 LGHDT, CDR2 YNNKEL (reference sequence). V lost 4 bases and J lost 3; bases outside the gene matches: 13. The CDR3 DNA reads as TGTGCCAGCAGCCTGTTTACAGGGGGCCGTGGCTTTGGAAACACCATATATTTT. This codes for CASSLFTGGRGFGNTIYF.

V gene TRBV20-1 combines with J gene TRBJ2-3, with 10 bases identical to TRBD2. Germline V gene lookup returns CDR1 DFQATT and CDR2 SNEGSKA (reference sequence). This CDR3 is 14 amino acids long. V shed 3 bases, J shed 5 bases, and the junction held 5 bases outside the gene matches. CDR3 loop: CSASGTSGVDTQYF. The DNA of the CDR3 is TGCAGTGCTAGTGGTACTAGCGGGGTAGATACGCAGTATTTT.

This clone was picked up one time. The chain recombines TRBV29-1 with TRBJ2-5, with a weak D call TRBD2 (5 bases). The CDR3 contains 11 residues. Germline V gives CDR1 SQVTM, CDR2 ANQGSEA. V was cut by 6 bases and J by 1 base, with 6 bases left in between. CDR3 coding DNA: TGCAGCGTAGGGAGCCAAGAGACCCAGTACTTC. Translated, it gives CSVGSQETQYF.

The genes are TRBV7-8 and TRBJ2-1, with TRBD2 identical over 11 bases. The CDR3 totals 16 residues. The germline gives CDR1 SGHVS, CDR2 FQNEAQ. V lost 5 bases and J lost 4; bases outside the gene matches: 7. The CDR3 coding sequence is TGTGCCAGCAGCACCCCCGGGACTAGCGGTTACAATGAGCAGTTCTTC. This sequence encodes CASSTPGTSGYNEQFF.

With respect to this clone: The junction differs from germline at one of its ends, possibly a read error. The CDR3 DNA sequence: TGTGCTAGCAGCTCAACAGGGCGGACTAATGAAAAACTGTTTTTT. Protein product: CASSSTGRTNEKLFF. The V and J genes are TRBV7-7 and TRBJ1-4, with D perhaps TRBD1 (6 bases). CDR1 is SSHAT, CDR2 FNYEAQ, per germline (reference sequence). The CDR3 is 15 amino acids.

The CDR3 loop reads CASSEDAARAGGYTF. In DNA form, the CDR3 reads TGTGCCAGCAGTGAAGATGCGGCCAGGGCTGGCGGCTACACCTTC. The gene calls are TRBV2 and TRBJ1-2; weak D call: TRBD1 (5 bases). Germline V gene lookup returns CDR1 SNHLY and CDR2 FYNNEI. The length of the CDR3 is 15 residues. The V and J ends lost 1 base and 8 bases respectively, with 17 bases between them. The entire variable domain, with the rest obtained from reference TRBV2 and TRBJ1-2, is as follows: EPEVTQTPSHQVTQMGQEVILRCVPISNHLYFYWYRQILGQKVEFLVSFYNNEISEKSEIFDDQFSVERPDGSNFTLKIRSTKLEDSAMYFCASSEDAARAGGYTFGSGTRLTVV.

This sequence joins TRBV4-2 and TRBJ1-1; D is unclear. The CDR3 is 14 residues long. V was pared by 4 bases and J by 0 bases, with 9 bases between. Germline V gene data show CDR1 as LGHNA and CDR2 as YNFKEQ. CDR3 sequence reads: CASSLTEMNTEAFF. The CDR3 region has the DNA TGTGCCAGCAGCCTTACAGAGATGAACACTGAAGCTTTCTTT.

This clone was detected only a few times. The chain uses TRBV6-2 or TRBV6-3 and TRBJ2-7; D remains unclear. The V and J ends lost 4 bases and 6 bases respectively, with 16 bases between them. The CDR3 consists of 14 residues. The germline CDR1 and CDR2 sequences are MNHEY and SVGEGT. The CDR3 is CASSSNLGVVEQYF. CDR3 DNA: TGTGCCAGCAGTTCTAACCTCGGAGTTGTCGAGCAGTACTTC.

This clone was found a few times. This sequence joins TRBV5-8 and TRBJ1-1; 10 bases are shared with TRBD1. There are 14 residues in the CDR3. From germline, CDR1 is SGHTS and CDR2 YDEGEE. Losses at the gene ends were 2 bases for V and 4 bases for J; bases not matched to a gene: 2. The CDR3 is CASSFDRGPTEAFF. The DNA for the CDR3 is TGTGCCAGCAGCTTTGACAGGGGGCCCACTGAAGCTTTCTTT. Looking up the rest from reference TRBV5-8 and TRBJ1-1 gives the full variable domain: EAGVTQSPTHLIKTRGQQATLRCSPISGHTSVYWYQQALGLGLQFLLWYDEGEERNRGNFPPRFSGRQFPNYSSELNVNALELEDSALYLCASSFDRGPTEAFFGQGTRLTVV.

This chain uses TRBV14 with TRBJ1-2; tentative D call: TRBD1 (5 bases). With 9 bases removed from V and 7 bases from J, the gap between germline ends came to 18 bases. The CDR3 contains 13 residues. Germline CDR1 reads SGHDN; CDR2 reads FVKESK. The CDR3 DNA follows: TGTGCCAGTACGGGACGGACGGGACTTGGCTACACCTTC. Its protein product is CASTGRTGLGYTF.

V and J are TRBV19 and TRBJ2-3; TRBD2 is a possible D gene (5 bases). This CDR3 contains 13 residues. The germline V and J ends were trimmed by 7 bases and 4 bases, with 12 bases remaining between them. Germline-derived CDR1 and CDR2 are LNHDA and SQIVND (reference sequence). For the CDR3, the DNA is TGTGCCAGTAATCGGGGAGAAGCAGATACGCAGTATTTT. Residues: CASNRGEADTQYF.

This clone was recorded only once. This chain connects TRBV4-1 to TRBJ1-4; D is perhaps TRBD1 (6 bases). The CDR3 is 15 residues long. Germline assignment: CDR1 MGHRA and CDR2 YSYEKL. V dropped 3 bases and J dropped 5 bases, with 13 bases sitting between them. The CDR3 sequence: CASSHLTGGNEKLFF. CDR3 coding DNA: TGCGCCAGCAGCCACTTGACAGGTGGAAATGAAAAACTGTTTTTT.

CDR3 DNA sequence: TGCAGCGTGTGGGGGGGGACTAGCGGGAGCTCCTACGAGCAGTACTTC. Translation: CSVWGGTSGSSYEQYF. The chain recombines TRBV29-1 with TRBJ2-7; 14 nucleotides match TRBD2. This CDR3 is built from 16 residues. V dropped 6 bases and J dropped 0; count of bases not matched to a gene: 7. The germline CDR1 and CDR2 sequences are SQVTM and ANQGSEA.

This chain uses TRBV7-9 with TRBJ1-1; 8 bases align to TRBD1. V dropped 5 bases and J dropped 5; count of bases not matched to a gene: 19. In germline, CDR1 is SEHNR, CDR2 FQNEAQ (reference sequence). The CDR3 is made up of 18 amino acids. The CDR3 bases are TGTGCCAGCAGCGACCCTGGACAGGGACCTCCCGGGGGGACTGAAGCTTTCTTT. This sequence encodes CASSDPGQGPPGGTEAFF.

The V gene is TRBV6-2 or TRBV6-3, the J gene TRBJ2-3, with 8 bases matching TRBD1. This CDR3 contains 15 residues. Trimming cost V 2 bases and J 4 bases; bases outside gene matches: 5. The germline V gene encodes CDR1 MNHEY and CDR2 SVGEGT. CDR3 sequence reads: CASSYASGGADTQYF. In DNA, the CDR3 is TGTGCCAGCAGTTACGCGTCAGGGGGCGCAGATACGCAGTATTTT.

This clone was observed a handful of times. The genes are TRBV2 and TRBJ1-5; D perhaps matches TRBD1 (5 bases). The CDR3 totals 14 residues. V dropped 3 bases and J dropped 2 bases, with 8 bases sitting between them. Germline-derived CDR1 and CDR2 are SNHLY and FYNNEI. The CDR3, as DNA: TGTGCCAGCAGTGACAGGGTGGGCAATCAGCCCCAGCATTTT. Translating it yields CASSDRVGNQPQHF.

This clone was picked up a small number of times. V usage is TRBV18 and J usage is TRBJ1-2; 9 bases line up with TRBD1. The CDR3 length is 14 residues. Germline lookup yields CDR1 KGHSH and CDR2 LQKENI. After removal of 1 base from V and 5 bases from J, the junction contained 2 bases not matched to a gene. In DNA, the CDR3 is TGTGCCAGCTCACCACGGGACAGGGCTTATGGCTACACCTTC. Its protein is CASSPRDRAYGYTF.

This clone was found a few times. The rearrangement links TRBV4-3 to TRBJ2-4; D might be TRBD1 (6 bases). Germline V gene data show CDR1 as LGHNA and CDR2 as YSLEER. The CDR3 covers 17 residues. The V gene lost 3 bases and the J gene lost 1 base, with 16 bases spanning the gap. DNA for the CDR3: TGCGCCAGCAGCCAGAGTAAGGGGGATTTTGCCAAAAACATTCAGTACTTC. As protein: CASSQSKGDFAKNIQYF.

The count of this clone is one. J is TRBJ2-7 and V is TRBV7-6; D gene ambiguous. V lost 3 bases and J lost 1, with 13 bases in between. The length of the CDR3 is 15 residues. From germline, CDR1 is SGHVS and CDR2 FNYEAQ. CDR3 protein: CASSFPPETSYEQYF. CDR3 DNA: TGTGCCAGCAGCTTTCCTCCTGAAACTTCCTACGAGCAGTACTTC.

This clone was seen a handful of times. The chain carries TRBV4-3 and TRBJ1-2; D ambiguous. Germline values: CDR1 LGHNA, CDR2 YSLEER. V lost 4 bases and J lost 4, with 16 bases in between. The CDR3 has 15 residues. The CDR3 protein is CASSLQRAGGYGYTF. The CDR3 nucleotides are TGCGCCAGCAGCCTCCAACGGGCGGGAGGCTATGGCTACACCTTC.

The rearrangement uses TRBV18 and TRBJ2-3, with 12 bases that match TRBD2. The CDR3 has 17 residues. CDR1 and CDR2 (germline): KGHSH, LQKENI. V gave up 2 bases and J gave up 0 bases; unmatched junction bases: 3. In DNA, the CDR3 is TGTGCCAGCTCACCATCCCTAGCGGGGGGGAGCACAGATACGCAGTATTTT. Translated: CASSPSLAGGSTDTQYF.

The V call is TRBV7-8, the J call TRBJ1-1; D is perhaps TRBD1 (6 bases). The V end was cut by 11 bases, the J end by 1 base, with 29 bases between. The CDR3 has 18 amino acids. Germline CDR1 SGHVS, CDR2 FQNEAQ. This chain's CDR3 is CAVQGGGGVDPRNTEAFF. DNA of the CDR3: TGTGCCGTCCAAGGGGGAGGGGGTGTGGACCCGAGGAACACTGAAGCTTTCTTT.

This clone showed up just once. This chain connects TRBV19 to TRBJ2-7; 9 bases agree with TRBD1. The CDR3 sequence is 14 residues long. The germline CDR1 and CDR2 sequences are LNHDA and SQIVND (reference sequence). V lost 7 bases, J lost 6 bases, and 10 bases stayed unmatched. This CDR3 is CASTTRDRVSEQYF. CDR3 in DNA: TGTGCCAGTACCACCAGGGACAGGGTTTCCGAGCAGTACTTC.

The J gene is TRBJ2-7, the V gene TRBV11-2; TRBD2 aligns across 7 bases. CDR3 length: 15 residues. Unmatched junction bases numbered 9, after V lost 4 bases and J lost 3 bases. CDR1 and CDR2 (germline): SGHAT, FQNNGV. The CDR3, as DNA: TGTGCCAGCAGCTCTAGGGTTCGGGGGGACTACGAGCAGTACTTC. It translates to CASSSRVRGDYEQYF.